This T cell receptor (beta chain) was documented in a study of spatial heterogeneity in lung cancer. TCRdb passed the 5' RACE reads through MiXCR, listing each CDR3 protein once. Of about 100,000 distinct CDR3 sequences listed, 3.5% to 5% are singletons. This clonotype was recorded many times. Its antigen remains unidentified. Whole-study findings and limits: One measure, the expanded intratumoral alpha and beta TCR count, tracked tumor mutation counts.

Trimming took 2 bases from V and 3 from J, leaving 2 bases between them. This CDR3 spans 11 amino acids. CDR1 LGHDT and CDR2 YNNKEL come from the germline V gene (reference sequence). Time point meaning: sample taken at primary tumor resection. This sequence originates from a male donor with early-stage non-small cell lung cancer. The chain employs TRBV3-1 and TRBJ2-7; D unclear. Sample: lung tumor tissue, taken at surgery. The CDR3 sequence: CASSQHYEQYF. As DNA, the CDR3 is TGTGCCAGCAGCCAACACTACGAGCAGTACTTC.